This entry is about one T cell receptor (beta chain). This specimen belongs to a study of blood T cell repertoires in COVID-19. TCRdb keeps only in-frame clones here, not all; method: immunoSEQ multiplex PCR. In the table there are over 200,000 clones, under 90% of which are singletons. The participants were between about 18 and 100 years old and came from under 25 US areas. Germline CDR1 reads SNHLY; CDR2 reads FYNNEI. This CDR3 comprises 15 residues. Trimming took 2 bases from V and 1 from J, leaving 11 bases between them. The V gene is TRBV2, the J gene TRBJ1-1, with D unresolved. Material: PBMCs or T cells enriched from blood (not recorded which). This receptor was taken from a man aged 18-30 years who had recovered from COVID-19. As DNA, the CDR3 is TGTGCCAGCAGTGAATTTGGCAGCGAGAACACTGAAGCTTTCTTT. Translating it yields CASSEFGSENTEAFF.